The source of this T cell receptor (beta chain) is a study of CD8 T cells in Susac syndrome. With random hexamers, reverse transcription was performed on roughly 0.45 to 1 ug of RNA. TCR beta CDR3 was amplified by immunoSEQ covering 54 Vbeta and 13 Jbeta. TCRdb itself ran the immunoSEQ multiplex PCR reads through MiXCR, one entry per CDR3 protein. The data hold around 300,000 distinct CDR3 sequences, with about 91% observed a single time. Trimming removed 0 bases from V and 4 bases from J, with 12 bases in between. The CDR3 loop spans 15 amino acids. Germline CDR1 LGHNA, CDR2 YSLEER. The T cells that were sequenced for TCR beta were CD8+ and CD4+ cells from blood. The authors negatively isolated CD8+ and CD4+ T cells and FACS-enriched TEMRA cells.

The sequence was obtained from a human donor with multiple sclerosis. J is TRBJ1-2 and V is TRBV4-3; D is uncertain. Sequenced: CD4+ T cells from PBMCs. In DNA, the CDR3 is TGCGCCAGCAGCCAAGAACGCGGCTACTCCTATGGCTACACCTTC. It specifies CASSQERGYSYGYTF.